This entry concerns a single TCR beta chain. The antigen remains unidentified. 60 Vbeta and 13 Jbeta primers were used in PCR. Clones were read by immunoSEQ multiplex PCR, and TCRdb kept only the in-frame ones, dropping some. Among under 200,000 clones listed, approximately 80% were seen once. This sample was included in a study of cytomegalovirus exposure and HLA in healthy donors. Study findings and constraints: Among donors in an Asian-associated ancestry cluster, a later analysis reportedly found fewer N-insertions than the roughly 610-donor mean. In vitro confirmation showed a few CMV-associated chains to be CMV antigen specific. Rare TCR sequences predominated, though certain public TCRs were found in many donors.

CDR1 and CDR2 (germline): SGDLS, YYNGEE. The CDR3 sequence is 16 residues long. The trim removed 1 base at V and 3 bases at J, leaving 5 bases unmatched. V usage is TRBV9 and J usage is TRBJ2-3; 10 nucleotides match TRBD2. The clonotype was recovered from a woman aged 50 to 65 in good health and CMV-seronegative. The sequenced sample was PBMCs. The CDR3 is CASSVTSGGVTDTQYF. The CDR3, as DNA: TGTGCCAGCAGCGTAACCAGCGGGGGGGTAACAGATACGCAGTATTTT.